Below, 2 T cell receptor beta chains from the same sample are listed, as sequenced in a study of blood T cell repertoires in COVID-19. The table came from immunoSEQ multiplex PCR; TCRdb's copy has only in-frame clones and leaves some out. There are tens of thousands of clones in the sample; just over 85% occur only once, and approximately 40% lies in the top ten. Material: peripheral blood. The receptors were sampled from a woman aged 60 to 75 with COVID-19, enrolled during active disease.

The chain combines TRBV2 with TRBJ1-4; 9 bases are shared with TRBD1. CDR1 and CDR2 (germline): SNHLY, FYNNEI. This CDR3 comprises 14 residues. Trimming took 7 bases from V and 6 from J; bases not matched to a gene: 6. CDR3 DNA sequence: TGTGCCAGCACCCACAGGGGGCGGGATGAAAAACTGTTTTTT. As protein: CASTHRGRDEKLFF.

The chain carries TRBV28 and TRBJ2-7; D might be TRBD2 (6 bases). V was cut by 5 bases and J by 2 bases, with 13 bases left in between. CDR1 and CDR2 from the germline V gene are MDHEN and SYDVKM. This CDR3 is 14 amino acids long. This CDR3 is CASSDSGLPYEQYF. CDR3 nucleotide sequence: TGTGCCAGCAGTGACTCGGGACTGCCCTACGAGCAGTACTTC.